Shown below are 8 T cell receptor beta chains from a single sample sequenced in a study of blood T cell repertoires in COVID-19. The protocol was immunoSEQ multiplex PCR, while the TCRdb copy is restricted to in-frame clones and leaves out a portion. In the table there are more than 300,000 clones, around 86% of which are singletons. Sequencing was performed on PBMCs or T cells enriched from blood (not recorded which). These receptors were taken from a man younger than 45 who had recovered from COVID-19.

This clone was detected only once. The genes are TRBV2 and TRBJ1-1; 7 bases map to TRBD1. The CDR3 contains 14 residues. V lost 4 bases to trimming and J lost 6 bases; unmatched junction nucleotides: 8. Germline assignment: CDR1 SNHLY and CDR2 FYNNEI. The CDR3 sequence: CASSGGQQLSEAFF. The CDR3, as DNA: TGTGCCAGCAGTGGGGGACAGCAGCTATCTGAAGCTTTCTTT.

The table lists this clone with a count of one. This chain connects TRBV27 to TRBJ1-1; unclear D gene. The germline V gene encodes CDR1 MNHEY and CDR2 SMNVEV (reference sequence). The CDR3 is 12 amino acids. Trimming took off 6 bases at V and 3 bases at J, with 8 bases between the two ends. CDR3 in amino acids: CASRGVYTEAFF. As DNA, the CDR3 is TGTGCCAGCAGGGGAGTGTACACTGAAGCTTTCTTT.

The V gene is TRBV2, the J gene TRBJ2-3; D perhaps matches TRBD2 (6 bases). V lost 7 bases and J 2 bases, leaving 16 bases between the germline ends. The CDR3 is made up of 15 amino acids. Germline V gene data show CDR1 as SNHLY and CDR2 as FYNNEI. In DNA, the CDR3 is TGTGCCAGCAAGTCGGCGGGGTCTACCACAGATACGCAGTATTTT. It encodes CASKSAGSTTDTQYF.

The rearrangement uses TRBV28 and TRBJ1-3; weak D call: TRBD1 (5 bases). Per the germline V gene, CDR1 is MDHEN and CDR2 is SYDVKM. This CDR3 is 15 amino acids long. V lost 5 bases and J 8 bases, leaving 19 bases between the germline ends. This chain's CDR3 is CASSPPGPRRDTIYF. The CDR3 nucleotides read TGTGCCAGCAGTCCGCCGGGACCTCGGAGGGACACCATATATTTT.

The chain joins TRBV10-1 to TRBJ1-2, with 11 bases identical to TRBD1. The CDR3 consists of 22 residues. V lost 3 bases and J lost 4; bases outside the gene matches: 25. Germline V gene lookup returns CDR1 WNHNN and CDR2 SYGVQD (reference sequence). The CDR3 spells CASSDFQTPNRDRGNRGYGYTF. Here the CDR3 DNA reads TGCGCCAGCAGTGACTTTCAAACCCCAAACCGGGACAGGGGGAATCGGGGCTATGGCTACACCTTC.

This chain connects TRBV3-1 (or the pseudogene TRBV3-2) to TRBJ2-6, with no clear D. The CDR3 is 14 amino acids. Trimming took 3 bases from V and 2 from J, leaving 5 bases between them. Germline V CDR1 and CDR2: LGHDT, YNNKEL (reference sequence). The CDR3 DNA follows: TGTGCCAGCAGCCAGGCCCCTGGGGCCAACGTCCTGACTTTC. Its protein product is CASSQAPGANVLTF.

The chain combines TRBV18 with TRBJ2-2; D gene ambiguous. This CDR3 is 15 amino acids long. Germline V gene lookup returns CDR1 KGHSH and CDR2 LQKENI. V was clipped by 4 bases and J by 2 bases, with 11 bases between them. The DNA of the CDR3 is TGTGCCAGCTCACTAGACATCCTAAACACCGGGGAGCTGTTTTTT. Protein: CASSLDILNTGELFF.

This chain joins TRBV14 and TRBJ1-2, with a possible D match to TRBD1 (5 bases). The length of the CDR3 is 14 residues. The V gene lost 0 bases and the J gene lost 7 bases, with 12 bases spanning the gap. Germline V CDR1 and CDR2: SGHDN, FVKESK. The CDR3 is CASSQDSVGLGYTF. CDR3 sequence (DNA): TGTGCCAGCAGCCAAGATTCGGTGGGGCTTGGCTACACCTTC. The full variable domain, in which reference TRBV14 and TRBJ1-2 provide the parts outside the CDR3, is EAGVTQFPSHSVIEKGQTVTLRCDPISGHDNLYWYRRVMGKEIKFLLHFVKESKQDESGMPNNRFLAERTGGTYSTLKVQPAELEDSGVYFCASSQDSVGLGYTFGSGTRLTVV.